Each of the 7 T cell receptor beta chains below was sequenced from the same sample in a study of TIL therapy for anti-PD-1-resistant metastatic lung cancer. Time point indicated: pre-treatment sample, taken before nivolumab and TIL therapy. The tumor samples were excised metastases, mostly pleural nodules or supraclavicular lymph nodes. The libraries were made with immunoSEQ v3. Data came from immunoSEQ multiplex PCR; TCRdb stores just in-frame clones and leaves some out. This table holds tens of thousands of clones, 55% to 75% found once. The input for sequencing was tumor tissue, taken at baseline. These receptors all come from a person aged 30 to 80 with non-small cell lung cancer.

This chain joins TRBV11-3 and TRBJ2-7; D gene ambiguous. Germline V gives CDR1 SGHNT, CDR2 YENEEA. The CDR3 is 17 residues long. V gave up 0 bases and J gave up 0 bases, with 15 bases separating them. CDR3 nucleotides: TGTGCCAGCAGCTTAGACGGAGTTGGGCGAGCCTCCTACGAGCAGTACTTC. Protein product: CASSLDGVGRASYEQYF. Full variable domain (rest looked up from reference TRBV11-3 and TRBJ2-7): EAGVVQSPRYKIIEKKQPVAFWCNPISGHNTLYWYLQNLGQGPELLIRYENEEAVDDSQLPKDRFSAERLKGVDSTLKIQPAELGDSAVYLCASSLDGVGRASYEQYFGPGTRLTVT.

The chain combines TRBV7-2 with TRBJ2-2; D is unresolved. V was trimmed by 3 bases and J by 2 bases, leaving 7 bases between them. The CDR3 totals 14 residues. The germline gives CDR1 SGHTA, CDR2 FQGNSA. CDR3 nucleotides: TGTGCCAGCAGCTTCACAGCTAACACCGGGGAGCTGTTTTTT. Protein product: CASSFTANTGELFF. Looking up the rest from reference TRBV7-2 and TRBJ2-2 gives the full variable domain: GAGVSQSPSNKVTEKGKDVELRCDPISGHTALYWYRQSLGQGLEFLIYFQGNSAPDKSGLPSDRFSAERTGGSVSTLTIQRTQQEDSAVYLCASSFTANTGELFFGEGSRLTVL.

This chain links TRBV11-1 with TRBJ1-1, with a possible D match to TRBD1 (6 bases). Germline loops: CDR1 SGHAT, CDR2 FQDESV (reference sequence). This CDR3 contains 17 residues. Between the trimmed V and J ends, which lost 3 bases and 2 bases, there was a span of 19 bases. The CDR3 loop reads CASSFTPVGTINTEAFF. The CDR3 DNA follows: TGTGCCAGCAGCTTCACCCCCGTGGGGACAATAAACACTGAAGCTTTCTTT.

The table lists this clone with a count of one. The DNA of the CDR3 is TGTGCCAGCAGCTCTGGAGAGACCCAGTACTTC. This gives the protein CASSSGETQYF. The chain uses TRBV7-9 and TRBJ2-5; D remains ambiguous. CDR3 size: 11 residues. Germline lookup yields CDR1 SEHNR and CDR2 FQNEAQ (reference sequence). The V gene lost 4 bases and the J gene lost 4 bases, with 4 bases spanning the gap.

As DNA, the CDR3 is TGCGCCAGCAGCCTGGGGGGACTAGCGGGAGAAGAGACCCAGTACTTC. Protein product: CASSLGGLAGEETQYF. The chain has TRBV5-1 and TRBJ2-5, with 14 bases matching TRBD2. CDR1 is SGHRS, CDR2 YFSETQ, per germline. Germline trimming cut 4 bases from V and 3 bases from J; bases unmatched to any gene: 5. The CDR3 has 16 amino acids.

The J gene is TRBJ2-2, the V gene TRBV10-3, with 10 bases identical to TRBD2. Germline CDR1 and CDR2: ENHRY and SYGVKD. V was clipped by 3 bases and J by 4 bases; unmatched bases: 8. There are 17 residues in the CDR3. DNA of the CDR3: TGTGCCATCAGTGAAGGACTAGCGGCGGCGGGCACCGGGGAGCTGTTTTTT. It codes for CAISEGLAAAGTGELFF.

V usage is TRBV18 and J usage is TRBJ1-2; D is unclear. Germline CDR1 and CDR2: KGHSH and LQKENI. The CDR3 runs 14 residues. Trimming left V 5 bases short and J 4 bases short, with 14 bases between. The CDR3 reads CASSREGGGYGYTF. The CDR3 DNA follows: TGTGCCAGCTCAAGGGAAGGTGGTGGCTATGGCTACACCTTC.